A selection of T cell receptor beta chains follows, all from one sample in a study of vaccination and CD4 T cells after COVID-19. Their specific antigens are unknown. Via MiXCR, TCRdb re-called the PCR reads, giving one row per CDR3 protein. Of 12,000 or so distinct CDR3 sequences listed, roughly four fifths were seen once; the top ten hold roughly a quarter. The sequencing sample was made of CD4+ T cells from blood, cultured in vitro. The receptor source for this set is a human donor who had recovered from COVID-19. Both conserved end residues are part of each CDR3. Each record gives: V gene, CDR3 length, D gene, J gene, clone size, CDR3 DNA, CDR3 protein. The D gene is left open where the match is weak. Size is omitted from some rows. Given values are once, few, many or a class for expanded clones.

>TRBV6-1|16|.|TRBJ2-2|.
TGTGCCAGCAGTGCATTTTCCGCCGTACTCCCCGGGGAGCTGTTTTTT
CASSAFSAVLPGELFF
>TRBV28|16|.|TRBJ1-5|.
TGTGCCAGGGACCCCCCTTTACGGTTCAGCAATCAGCCCCAGCATTTT
CARDPPLRFSNQPQHF
>TRBV10-2|13|.|TRBJ1-1|.
TGCGCCAGCAGCCAGGCCGCTAACACTGAAGCTTTCTTT
CASSQAANTEAFF
>TRBV10-3|13|.|TRBJ1-5|.
TGTGCCACGGGGGAACAGGGCCGAGGGCCCCAGCATTTT
CATGEQGRGPQHF
>TRBV11-2|12|.|TRBJ1-2|few
TGTGCCAGCAGCTTAGGGTGGGTCGGCTACACCTTC
CASSLGWVGYTF
>TRBV28|14|.|TRBJ1-2|.
TGTGCCAGCAGATTGAGAGAGGGACCCTATGGCTACACCTTC
CASRLREGPYGYTF
>TRBV27|14|.|TRBJ2-7|once
TGTGCCAGCAGTCCCCAGGGAACCAACTACGAGCAGTACTTC
CASSPQGTNYEQYF
>TRBV6-4|14|TRBD1|TRBJ1-2|.
TGTGCCAGCAGGAAAGATCAGGGGGGCTATGGCTACACCTTC
CASRKDQGGYGYTF
>TRBV7-2|18|TRBD2|TRBJ2-5|.
TGTGCCAGCAGCTTAGGACCCAATCTAGCGGGAGTTGGGGAGACCCAGTACTTC
CASSLGPNLAGVGETQYF
>TRBV4-1|15|.|TRBJ2-7|.
TGCGCCAGCAGTCGTGATAGGGAGAAGTACTACGAGCAGTACTTC
CASSRDREKYYEQYF
>TRBV6-2/TRBV6-3|15|.|TRBJ1-2|.
TGTGCCGGCAGCCATGCCACGGTGGCTAACTATGGCTACACCTTC
CAGSHATVANYGYTF
>TRBV7-2|14|.|TRBJ1-5|.
TGTGCCAGCAGCTTACCCGGTTACGGTCAGCCCCAGCATTTT
CASSLPGYGQPQHF
>TRBV6-2/TRBV6-3|15|TRBD1|TRBJ2-7|.
TGTGCCAGCAGTCCGACAGGGGGCCCTCCCTACGAGCAGTACTTC
CASSPTGGPPYEQYF
>TRBV6-1|14|.|TRBJ2-2|.
TGTGCCAGCACCCCTGACGGCTACACCGGGGAGCTGTTTTTT
CASTPDGYTGELFF
>TRBV28|12|.|TRBJ1-1|.
TGTGCCAGCAGTTTAACGTCCACTGAAGCTTTCTTT
CASSLTSTEAFF
>TRBV28|14|TRBD1|TRBJ1-5|.
TGTGCCAGCAGTCTTTCCCCATTTCCGGGACAGCAGCATTTT
CASSLSPFPGQQHF
>TRBV6-5|17|TRBD1|TRBJ2-4|.
TGTGCCAGCAGTTACTCTGGGACAGGGAAGGCCAAAAACATTCAGTACTTC
CASSYSGTGKAKNIQYF
>TRBV7-2|14|.|TRBJ1-2|.
TGTGCCAGCAGCTCAATAGACTCAAACTATGGCTACACCTTC
CASSSIDSNYGYTF
>TRBV6-5|15|.|TRBJ1-5|few
TGTGCCAGCAGTTACCGACGGGGGGGCAATCAGCCCCAGCATTTT
CASSYRRGGNQPQHF
>TRBV6-1|13|.|TRBJ1-2|once
TGTGCCAGCAGAGCCACCTCTAACTATGGCTACACCTTC
CASRATSNYGYTF
>TRBV30|15|TRBD1|TRBJ1-1|few
TGTGCCTGGAGGATTACCGGGACAGCGCACACTGAAGCTTTCTTT
CAWRITGTAHTEAFF
>TRBV6-5|15|.|TRBJ2-3|.
TGTGCCAGCAGTTACTTAGGGGCTAGCACAGATACGCAGTATTTT
CASSYLGASTDTQYF
>TRBV6-1|16|TRBD1|TRBJ1-1|.
TGTGCCAGCAGTCAGGACAGGGGCCTTGTGTTGGCTGAAGCTTTCTTT
CASSQDRGLVLAEAFF
>TRBV6-4|13|.|TRBJ1-6|.
TGTGCCAGCAAATACAGTGGGGATTCACCCCTCCACTTT
CASKYSGDSPLHF
>TRBV15|15|.|TRBJ1-1|.
TGTGCCACCAGCAGGGGAGTTCTATCGGGACTTGAAGCTTTCTTT
CATSRGVLSGLEAFF
>TRBV20-1|15|.|TRBJ2-7|.
TGCAGTGCTAGAGATGACAGGCAGCTAACCTACGAGCAGTACTTC
CSARDDRQLTYEQYF
>TRBV6-1|12|TRBD2|TRBJ2-7|.
TGTGCCAGTTTCGGGGGGGTCGACGAGCAGTACTTC
CASFGGVDEQYF
>TRBV29-1|11|.|TRBJ2-1|.
TGCAGCGTTGTTCGGTGGGATGAGCAGTTCTTC
CSVVRWDEQFF
>TRBV7-3|13|.|TRBJ1-1|.
TGTGCCAGCCGCTTGTCCACGAACACTGAAGCTTTCTTT
CASRLSTNTEAFF
>TRBV28|16|TRBD2|TRBJ2-3|few
TGTGCCAGCAGTTCAGGGACTAGCGGTAGCACAGATACGCAGTATTTT
CASSSGTSGSTDTQYF
>TRBV7-8|15|.|TRBJ1-2|.
TGTGCCAGCAGCTCACCCTCTGAGGACAGATATGGCTACACCTTC
CASSSPSEDRYGYTF
>TRBV7-2|14|.|TRBJ2-5|.
TGTGCCAGCAGCTTTCGAGACTTACAAGAGACCCAGTACTTC
CASSFRDLQETQYF
>TRBV20-1|13|TRBD2|TRBJ2-1|few
TGCAGTTTACTAGCGGGAGGGCCCGGTGAGCAGTTCTTC
CSLLAGGPGEQFF
>TRBV7-2|15|TRBD1|TRBJ1-2|.
TGTGCCAGCAGCCCCCGGACAGGGGGCGACTATGGCTACACCTTC
CASSPRTGGDYGYTF
>TRBV20-1|18|TRBD1|TRBJ1-5|.
TGCAGTGCTACGGACAGGGGGACCAGGGGAGTGGACAATCAGCCCCAGCATTTT
CSATDRGTRGVDNQPQHF
>TRBV20-1|14|TRBD2|TRBJ2-5|.
TGCAGTGCTCCCAGGACTAGCGGGAGACAGACCCAGTACTTC
CSAPRTSGRQTQYF
>TRBV20-1|13|TRBD1|TRBJ1-5|.
TGCAGTGCCCGTGGGACAGGCAATCAGCCCCAGCATTTT
CSARGTGNQPQHF
>TRBV7-9|14|TRBD1|TRBJ1-2|.
TGTGCCAGCAGCTTATCAGGACAGGGGGCGCGGTACACCTTC
CASSLSGQGARYTF
>TRBV28|16|TRBD1|TRBJ1-5|.
TGTGCCAGCAGTCCCCTAGGACAGGGCCGCAATCAGCCCCAGCATTTT
CASSPLGQGRNQPQHF
>TRBV5-1|14|TRBD2|TRBJ2-5|.
TGCGCCAGCACCGAGACCGGGACTATAGAGACCCAGTACTTC
CASTETGTIETQYF
>TRBV19|14|TRBD1|TRBJ1-5|once
TGTGCCAGTAGAGCAGGGGGTCGGATTCAGCCCCAGCATTTT
CASRAGGRIQPQHF
>TRBV20-1|13|.|TRBJ1-2|large
TGCAGTGCTAGGGGGACGTTTAGCTATGGCTACACCTTC
CSARGTFSYGYTF
>TRBV7-2|13|.|TRBJ1-2|.
TGTGCCAGCAGCTCCACAGGAGTCTATGGCTACACCTTC
CASSSTGVYGYTF
>TRBV6-4|15|TRBD1|TRBJ1-6|once
TGTGCCAGCAGCCCGGACAGGGGAGCAAATTCACCCCTCCACTTT
CASSPDRGANSPLHF
>TRBV15|14|.|TRBJ1-1|.
TGTGCCACCAGCAGAGAGTTGGGGGACACTGAAGCTTTCTTT
CATSRELGDTEAFF
>TRBV11-3|17|.|TRBJ1-2|.
TGTGCCAGCAGCTTAGGGTGTGTTGGGGCTATAAACTATGGCTACACCTTC
CASSLGCVGAINYGYTF
>TRBV19|16|TRBD1|TRBJ2-7|.
TGTGCCAGTAGTATGGGCTACAGGGGAGTTTCCTACGAGCAGTACTTC
CASSMGYRGVSYEQYF
>TRBV6-1|13|.|TRBJ1-1|few
TGTGCCACCGACGGGGTCTATAACACTGAAGCTTTCTTT
CATDGVYNTEAFF
>TRBV27|15|TRBD1|TRBJ2-1|.
TGTGCCAGCAGTTTAGGGGACAGCTCCTACAATGAGCAGTTCTTC
CASSLGDSSYNEQFF
>TRBV5-6|15|.|TRBJ1-5|.
TGTGCCAGCAGCTCCCGGAGGAATAGCAATCAGCCCCAGCATTTT
CASSSRRNSNQPQHF
>TRBV20-1|15|TRBD1|TRBJ2-2|.
TGCAGTGCTGGAAGACAGGGGGCTCAAACCGGGGAGCTGTTTTTT
CSAGRQGAQTGELFF
>TRBV6-5|15|.|TRBJ1-3|few
TGTGCCAGCAGTTACCTAGGGACGGCAGGAAACACCATATATTTT
CASSYLGTAGNTIYF
>TRBV7-2|12|.|TRBJ2-3|few
TGTGCCAGCAGCTCAATAACAGATACGCAGTATTTT
CASSSITDTQYF
>TRBV6-2/TRBV6-3|18|TRBD2|TRBJ2-1|.
TGTGCCAGCAGTTACCCTCCGGGGGTGAGCGGGGGGTACAATGAGCAGTTCTTC
CASSYPPGVSGGYNEQFF